The TCR beta chain under discussion was sequenced for a study of cytomegalovirus exposure and HLA in healthy donors. Study-level findings and limits: The authors considered a cluster of highly shared sequence variants likely to be a sequencing artifact. Generally TCR sequences proved uncommon, though certain public TCRs appeared in numerous donors.

Researchers ran the PCR with 60 Vbeta and 13 Jbeta primers. TCRdb keeps only in-frame clones here, not all; method: immunoSEQ multiplex PCR. This repertoire shows roughly 70,000 clones, about 67% found once; its top ten account for about an eighth. About this clone itself: Its target is not known.

The CDR3 totals 16 residues. CDR1 is SGHNT, CDR2 YYREEE, per germline (reference sequence). The germline V and J ends were trimmed by 0 bases and 0 bases, with 10 bases remaining between them. V and J are TRBV5-4 and TRBJ1-3; D is ambiguous. The sequenced material came from PBMCs. The source is a human donor in good health. The CDR3 region has the DNA TGTGCCAGCAGCTTGGCCGGGAGGGACTCTGGAAACACCATATATTTT. Translating it yields CASSLAGRDSGNTIYF.